This TCR beta chain is from a study of shared clonotypes between healthy human individuals. The assay was immunoSEQ multiplex PCR, and TCRdb's table has in-frame clones only and misses some. The table has about 1.5 million clones, around 97% seen once. The CDR3 has 14 residues. Germline CDR1 reads LNHNV; CDR2 reads YYDKDF (reference sequence). The V and J ends lost 0 bases and 7 bases respectively, with 13 bases between them. The TCR originated in a man under 40 in good health. This chain uses TRBV15 with TRBJ2-7; TRBD1 is a possible D gene (5 bases). Sequenced input: naive CD4+ T cells sorted from blood. The subset is: CD45RA+ positively selected. The CDR3 coding sequence is TGTGCCACCAGCAGAGATCTGCGGCAGGGTGAGCAGTACTTC. It yields the protein CATSRDLRQGEQYF.